This T cell receptor (beta chain) was captured in a study of cytomegalovirus exposure and HLA in healthy donors. Healthy individuals who donated bone marrow served as the donors. With 60 Vbeta and 13 Jbeta primers, the PCR was carried out. Here immunoSEQ multiplex PCR was the method, and the copy in TCRdb shows in-frame clones only, minus some. The sample lists 98,000 or so clones; around four fifths were seen once. V was shortened by 1 base and J by 1 base, with 8 bases between the two germline ends. The CDR3 length is 15 residues. The germline V gene encodes CDR1 KGHSH and CDR2 LQKENI. The receptor's source is a woman aged 40 to 49 in good health and CMV-seronegative. The chain joins TRBV18 to TRBJ2-1; TRBD2 is a possible D gene (5 bases). The source material was PBMCs. The CDR3 sequence: CASSPLSGSYNEQFF. CDR3 nucleotide sequence: TGTGCCAGCTCACCACTCAGCGGATCCTACAATGAGCAGTTCTTC.